This T cell receptor (beta chain) stems from a study of T cells of healthy individuals (dated by TCRdb to the late 2010s). The library was made by 5' RACE. Reads for this sample came from an Illumina MiSeq. TCRdb trimmed the raw reads at Q25, called clones with MiXCR and kept productive beta chains. Rows are unified per CDR3 protein, each entry keeping the most common DNA and genes. In all, the sample holds around 90,000 distinct CDR3 sequences, and about 5% of those were seen once. The ten top clones hold around 7.6% of the sample. V sheds 0 bases and J sheds 8 bases, leaving 7 bases between their ends. There are 13 amino acids in the CDR3, from cysteine to phenylalanine inclusive. Of the read, only the CDR3 DNA is kept; its 39 bases are in frame from base 1. The germline V gene provides CDR1 MNHEY and CDR2 SVGAGI. This clonotype was seen at least ten times. Its antigen is not yet known. One base away there is no much larger clone; base qualities are not given.

This TCR derives from a female donor in good health. The chain links TRBV6-5 with TRBJ1-4, with no confident D gene call. The CDR3 loop reads CASSYSKPEKLFF. In nucleotide form, the sequence is TGTGCCAGCAGTTACTCGAAGCCAGAAAAACTGTTTTTT.